A selection of T cell receptor beta chains follows, all from one sample in a study of T cells in Graves' hyperthyroidism and ophthalmopathy. A single record per CDR3 protein comes from TCRdb applying MiXCR to the multiplex PCR reads. The table includes 490,000 or so distinct CDR3 sequences, roughly 21% detected once. Material for sequencing was blood. All receptors derive from a man between 40 and 49 years old with Graves' ophthalmopathy. Each CDR3 is given with its conserved first and last residue. A D gene is named only where the DNA matches it firmly. Clone size is not always given. Where it is, it says once, few, many or a class for expanded clones.

j_call clone_size d_call v_call cdr3_aa cdr3_nt
TRBJ2-2 . TRBD1 TRBV5-1 CASSLGLAKAGGTGELFF TGCGCCAGCAGCTTGGGGCTGGCGAAGGCAGGGGGCACCGGGGAGCTGTTTTTT
TRBJ1-1 few . TRBV27 CASSFSGGEAFF TGTGCCAGCAGTTTTTCTGGAGGTGAAGCTTTCTTT
TRBJ1-1 . . TRBV19 CASSIGGVMNTEAFF TGTGCCAGTAGTATCGGGGGGGTAATGAACACTGAAGCTTTCTTT
TRBJ2-2 many TRBD2 TRBV29-1 CSVEESAGANTGELFF TGCAGCGTTGAAGAGTCAGCGGGAGCGAACACCGGGGAGCTGTTTTTT
TRBJ2-1 many . TRBV5-1 CASSLTGSHNEQFF TGCGCCAGCAGCTTGACAGGGTCCCACAATGAGCAGTTCTTC
TRBJ1-5 . . TRBV12-3/TRBV12-4 CASSPGRSLSQPQHF TGTGCCAGCAGTCCCGGACGGAGCCTGAGTCAGCCCCAGCATTTT
TRBJ2-7 many . TRBV7-2 CASSLRAGEGYEQYF TGTGCCAGCAGCTTAAGGGCAGGGGAGGGATACGAGCAGTACTTC
TRBJ2-5 few TRBD2 TRBV19 CASSRTSGLETQYF TGTGCCAGTAGCCGGACTAGCGGTCTTGAGACCCAGTACTTC
TRBJ2-7 . TRBD2 TRBV20-1 CSAPTSGSISYEQYF TGCAGTGCACCGACTAGCGGGAGCATCTCCTACGAGCAGTACTTC
TRBJ1-3 . . TRBV9 CASSVPEPVGRAGNTIYF TGTGCCAGCAGCGTACCTGAACCCGTGGGGAGGGCTGGAAACACCATATATTTT
TRBJ2-5 few . TRBV27 CASSLFRGLETQYF TGTGCCAGCAGTTTATTTCGGGGGTTGGAGACCCAGTACTTC
TRBJ2-7 . TRBD2 TRBV25-1 CASSDLASGRATYEQYF TGTGCCAGCAGTGACCTAGCTAGCGGGAGAGCAACGTACGAGCAGTACTTC
TRBJ1-5 many . TRBV28 CASSFGEDQPQHF TGTGCCAGCAGTTTCGGGGAGGATCAGCCCCAGCATTTT
TRBJ1-1 . . TRBV5-1 CASSPGKGTEAFF TGCGCCAGCAGCCCGGGGAAAGGTACTGAAGCTTTCTTT
TRBJ2-1 . . TRBV19 CASSHEGGVEQFF TGTGCCAGTAGTCACGAGGGGGGTGTTGAGCAGTTCTTC
TRBJ2-1 many . TRBV28 CASSNPRGSNEQFF TGTGCCAGCTCGAATCCCAGGGGTTCGAATGAGCAGTTCTTC
TRBJ1-1 many TRBD1 TRBV11-2 CASSSGQGGVTEAFF TGTGCCAGCAGCTCCGGACAGGGTGGAGTTACTGAAGCTTTCTTT
TRBJ1-5 . . TRBV20-1 CSARASTGDNQPQHF TGCAGTGCTAGGGCCTCGACAGGAGATAATCAGCCCCAGCATTTT
TRBJ2-5 . . TRBV15 CATGIRKQETQYF TGTGCCACCGGGATTAGGAAACAAGAGACCCAGTACTTC
TRBJ2-5 . . TRBV29-1 CSSNLAGTQYF TGCAGCTCTAATTTGGCGGGGACCCAGTACTTC
TRBJ1-2 . TRBD1 TRBV30 CAWSVLLGQEITF TGTGCCTGGAGTGTACTACTGGGACAGGAAATCACCTTC
TRBJ2-6 . . TRBV7-9 CASSSPWAGGANVLTF TGTGCCAGCAGCTCCCCCTGGGCGGGAGGGGCCAACGTCCTGACTTTC
TRBJ1-2 . . TRBV29-1 CSVEQGGYGYTF TGCAGCGTTGAGCAGGGAGGCTATGGCTACACCTTC
TRBJ2-1 few . TRBV18 CASSSKSNREVEQFF TGTGCCAGCTCATCGAAAAGCAACAGGGAGGTTGAGCAGTTCTTC
TRBJ2-1 . TRBD1 TRBV25-1 CASSERWGQIYNEQFF TGTGCCAGCAGTGAAAGGTGGGGACAGATCTACAATGAGCAGTTCTTC
TRBJ2-1 many . TRBV28 CASSFRQGQDEQFF TGTGCCAGCAGTTTTCGTCAGGGCCAGGATGAGCAGTTCTTC
TRBJ2-5 many TRBD2 TRBV3-1 CASSPSRERGRGETQYF TGTGCCAGCAGCCCCTCTCGGGAGCGGGGGAGGGGAGAGACCCAGTACTTC
TRBJ2-7 . TRBD2 TRBV6-1 CASSPSGGWSYEQYF TGTGCCAGCAGCCCTAGCGGGGGGTGGTCCTACGAGCAGTACTTC
TRBJ2-5 . TRBD2 TRBV6-5 CASSYTQPRDYQETQYF TGTGCCAGCAGTTACACACAACCCCGGGACTATCAAGAGACCCAGTACTTC